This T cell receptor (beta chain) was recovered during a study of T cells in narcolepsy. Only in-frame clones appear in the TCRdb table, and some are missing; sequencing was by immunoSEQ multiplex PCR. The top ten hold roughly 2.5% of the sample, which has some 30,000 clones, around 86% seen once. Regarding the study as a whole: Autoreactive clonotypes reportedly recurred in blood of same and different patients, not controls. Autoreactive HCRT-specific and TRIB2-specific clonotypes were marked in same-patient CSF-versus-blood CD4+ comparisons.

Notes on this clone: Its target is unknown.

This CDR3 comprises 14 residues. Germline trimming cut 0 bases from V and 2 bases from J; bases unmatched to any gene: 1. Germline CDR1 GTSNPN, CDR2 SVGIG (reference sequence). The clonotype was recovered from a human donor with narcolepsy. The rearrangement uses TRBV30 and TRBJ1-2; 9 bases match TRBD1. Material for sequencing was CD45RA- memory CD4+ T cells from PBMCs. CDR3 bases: TGTGCCTGGAGTGTACAGGGGGCGAACTATGGCTACACCTTC. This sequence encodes CAWSVQGANYGYTF.